The following is a T cell receptor (beta chain) sequence with its context. The target antigen is unknown. This sample stems from a study of T cell repertoires in cytomegalovirus infection. Study results and caveats: In two of eight donors, the top clonotype was HLA-C-restricted CMV-specific.

The CDR3 has 15 residues. V was shortened by 7 bases and J by 0 bases, with 13 bases between the two germline ends. Germline CDR1 reads LNHDA; CDR2 reads SQIVND (reference sequence). TCRdb reprocessed the reads with MiXCR, giving one entry per CDR3 protein. The sample lists hundreds of thousands of distinct CDR3 sequences, roughly 31% occurring once. The material sequenced was cultured CD8+ T cells from PBMCs, taken from culture after CMV antigen stimulation. This chain uses TRBV19 with TRBJ1-5, with D tentatively TRBD1 (5 bases). The receptor was derived from a human donor in good health (CMV status not recorded). Some clones in this sample may be carry-over from other donors' samples. The CDR3 loop is CASIDSPYSNQPQHF. The CDR3, as DNA: TGTGCCAGTATCGACAGCCCTTATAGCAATCAGCCCCAGCATTTT.